The clone carrying this T cell receptor beta chain was seen at least ten times. Its antigen is still unknown. One entry per CDR3 protein results from TCRdb running MiXCR on the 5' RACE reads. The sample carries about 350,000 distinct CDR3 sequences, around 8.1% recorded once. Trimming removed 5 bases from V and 5 bases from J, with 22 bases in between. The CDR3 has 16 amino acids. Germline V gives CDR1 SGHDT, CDR2 YYEEEE. This specimen belongs to a study of T cells after yellow fever vaccination. Findings and limits, study-wide: Abundant clonotypes from the bulk population could have been carried over as contaminants into FACS-sorted repertoires.

The TCR sequence derives from a young man who received the YFV17D yellow fever vaccine. This sample comprised PBMCs, obtained 45 days after the first yellow fever vaccination. The chain carries TRBV5-6 and TRBJ1-2, with unresolved D. The CDR3 here is CASSKIMSGGPYGYTF. The CDR3 coding sequence is TGTGCCAGCAGTAAAATCATGAGCGGTGGTCCATATGGCTACACCTTC.